This is a list of T cell receptor beta chains from one sample in a study of OX40 agonist ivuxolimab in advanced cancers. Only in-frame clones appear in the TCRdb table, and some are missing; sequencing was by immunoSEQ multiplex PCR. The sample contains approximately 70,000 clones, roughly 85% of which appear only once. This specimen was CD4+ or CD8+ T cells sorted from blood, taken in a trial of the OX40 agonist ivuxolimab. All receptors derive from an adult with an advanced solid tumor such as melanoma, head and neck, liver or kidney cancer. CDR3s include the opening cysteine and the closing phenylalanine or tryptophan. D genes are given only for firm matches. The size field is filled for only some rows; it gives once, few, many or a size class.

j_call: TRBJ1-5
d_call: NA
v_call: TRBV4-2
clone_size: NA
cdr3_nt: TGTGCCAGCAGCCAAGATGAACGATCGCCCCAGCATTTT
cdr3_aa: CASSQDERSPQHF

j_call: TRBJ2-2
d_call: TRBD2
v_call: TRBV7-3
clone_size: NA
cdr3_nt: TGTGCCAGCAGCTTAACTGGGGTACTAGCGGGGGGACCAAACACCGGGGAGCTGTTTTTT
cdr3_aa: CASSLTGVLAGGPNTGELFF

j_call: TRBJ1-5
d_call: NA
v_call: TRBV10-2
clone_size: NA
cdr3_nt: TGCGCCAGCTGTCGGGGAATCGGGGAGCCCCAGCATTTT
cdr3_aa: CASCRGIGEPQHF

j_call: TRBJ2-5
d_call: TRBD2
v_call: TRBV4-2
clone_size: NA
cdr3_nt: TGTGCCAGCAGCCAAGAGGCGGGGGGGGTGGAGACCCAGTACTTC
cdr3_aa: CASSQEAGGVETQYF

j_call: TRBJ2-1
d_call: NA
v_call: TRBV9
clone_size: NA
cdr3_nt: TGTGCCAGCAGCGTAGCGGGGCAGCCCTACAATGAGCAGTTCTTC
cdr3_aa: CASSVAGQPYNEQFF

j_call: TRBJ2-3
d_call: NA
v_call: TRBV2
clone_size: NA
cdr3_nt: TGTGCCAGCAGTGGAATTGCAGATACGCAGTATTTT
cdr3_aa: CASSGIADTQYF

j_call: TRBJ2-7
d_call: TRBD1
v_call: TRBV6-5
clone_size: NA
cdr3_nt: TGTGCCAGCAGTTACTCCCTCGGGACAGACGATTACGAGCAGTACTTC
cdr3_aa: CASSYSLGTDDYEQYF

j_call: TRBJ1-2
d_call: NA
v_call: TRBV28
clone_size: NA
cdr3_nt: TGTGCCAGCAGGCGGTCGGGGTGGGGAAGTGGCTACACCTTC
cdr3_aa: CASRRSGWGSGYTF

j_call: TRBJ2-5
d_call: TRBD2
v_call: TRBV28
clone_size: NA
cdr3_nt: TGTGCCAGCTGCGGACTAGCGGGACAAGAGACCCAGTACTTC
cdr3_aa: CASCGLAGQETQYF

j_call: TRBJ2-1
d_call: TRBD2
v_call: TRBV9
clone_size: few
cdr3_nt: TGTGCCAGCAGCGTAGAGGCGGGGGGGACTCAATTAGATGGCGATGAGCAGTTCTTC
cdr3_aa: CASSVEAGGTQLDGDEQFF

j_call: TRBJ1-1
d_call: NA
v_call: TRBV13
clone_size: NA
cdr3_nt: TGTGCCAGCAGCTTAGTAGGAGGGAACACTGAAGCTTTCTTT
cdr3_aa: CASSLVGGNTEAFF

j_call: TRBJ1-5
d_call: NA
v_call: TRBV18
clone_size: NA
cdr3_nt: TGTGCCAGCTCACCGTGGGGGCCCAGAAACAATCAGCCCCAGCATTTT
cdr3_aa: CASSPWGPRNNQPQHF

j_call: TRBJ1-2
d_call: NA
v_call: TRBV5-8
clone_size: NA
cdr3_nt: TGTGCCAGCAGCTTGACGTGGGGCAGAAACTATGGCTACACCTTC
cdr3_aa: CASSLTWGRNYGYTF

j_call: TRBJ1-2
d_call: TRBD1
v_call: TRBV7-6
clone_size: NA
cdr3_nt: TGTGCCAGCAGCTCCGGACAGGGGTATGGCTACACCTTC
cdr3_aa: CASSSGQGYGYTF

j_call: TRBJ2-3
d_call: TRBD2
v_call: TRBV30
clone_size: NA
cdr3_nt: TGTGCCTGGACGTTCGGACTAGCGGGTAGCACAGATACGCAGTATTTT
cdr3_aa: CAWTFGLAGSTDTQYF

j_call: TRBJ2-3
d_call: TRBD2
v_call: TRBV11-3
clone_size: NA
cdr3_nt: TGTGCCAGCAGCTTAGGGACTAGCGGGGCCCGAGGAGATACGCAGTATTTT
cdr3_aa: CASSLGTSGARGDTQYF

j_call: TRBJ2-2
d_call: NA
v_call: TRBV5-1
clone_size: NA
cdr3_nt: TGCGCCAGCAGCCTGGGGGTAGCTAGCTCTTCCGGGGAGCTGTTTTTT
cdr3_aa: CASSLGVASSSGELFF

j_call: TRBJ1-1
d_call: NA
v_call: TRBV28
clone_size: NA
cdr3_nt: TGTGCCAGCAGTTCCCCTCGCACAGGGACCACCGAAGCTTTCTTT
cdr3_aa: CASSSPRTGTTEAFF

j_call: TRBJ1-5
d_call: TRBD1
v_call: TRBV6-6
clone_size: NA
cdr3_nt: TGTGCCAGCAGTTACGGGACAGGGAGTCAGCCCCAGCATTTT
cdr3_aa: CASSYGTGSQPQHF

j_call: TRBJ2-1
d_call: TRBD1
v_call: TRBV28
clone_size: NA
cdr3_nt: TGTGCCAGCAGATCCGACAGGGGGACTACCGGATTCAATGAGCAGTTCTTC
cdr3_aa: CASRSDRGTTGFNEQFF

j_call: TRBJ1-4
d_call: NA
v_call: TRBV25-1
clone_size: NA
cdr3_nt: TGTGCCAGCAGAACCCACGCAGGAGAGAATGAAAAACTGTTTTTT
cdr3_aa: CASRTHAGENEKLFF

j_call: TRBJ2-5
d_call: TRBD2
v_call: TRBV4-2
clone_size: NA
cdr3_nt: TGTGCCAGCAGCCAAGAGGGGTCCACGGGGGGGCGAGAGACCCAGTACTTC
cdr3_aa: CASSQEGSTGGRETQYF

j_call: TRBJ2-3
d_call: NA
v_call: TRBV4-2
clone_size: NA
cdr3_nt: TGTGCCAGCAGCCAAGATACTAGCACCCCCACAGATACGCAGTATTTT
cdr3_aa: CASSQDTSTPTDTQYF

j_call: TRBJ1-2
d_call: NA
v_call: TRBV14
clone_size: once
cdr3_nt: TGTGCCAGCAGCTATCAGGACCGGCGCTATGGCTACACCTTC
cdr3_aa: CASSYQDRRYGYTF

j_call: TRBJ2-2
d_call: NA
v_call: TRBV27
clone_size: NA
cdr3_nt: TGTGCCAACGGGGTCCAGGGGAACACCGGGGAGCTGTTTTTT
cdr3_aa: CANGVQGNTGELFF

j_call: TRBJ2-1
d_call: NA
v_call: TRBV25-1
clone_size: once
cdr3_nt: TGTGCCAGCAGTGAGGGGACGCAATACAATGAGCAGTTCTTC
cdr3_aa: CASSEGTQYNEQFF

j_call: TRBJ2-1
d_call: NA
v_call: TRBV18
clone_size: NA
cdr3_nt: TGTGCCAGCTCACCCGACGGTTATGAGCAGTTCTTC
cdr3_aa: CASSPDGYEQFF

j_call: TRBJ1-5
d_call: NA
v_call: TRBV28
clone_size: few
cdr3_nt: TGTGCCAGCAGCTCCGGGGGGCAGCCCCAGCATTTT
cdr3_aa: CASSSGGQPQHF

j_call: TRBJ1-6
d_call: NA
v_call: TRBV6-1
clone_size: NA
cdr3_nt: TGTGCCACCACGACAGAATATAATTCACCCCTCCACTTT
cdr3_aa: CATTTEYNSPLHF

j_call: TRBJ1-1
d_call: NA
v_call: TRBV6-5
clone_size: NA
cdr3_nt: TGTGCCAGCAGTTATGAGGGAAGGGCTGAAGCTTTCTTT
cdr3_aa: CASSYEGRAEAFF

j_call: TRBJ1-6
d_call: NA
v_call: TRBV18
clone_size: once
cdr3_nt: TGTGCCAGCTCACATGCCCCTGGCAGAGGGAATTCACCCCTCCACTTT
cdr3_aa: CASSHAPGRGNSPLHF

j_call: TRBJ2-1
d_call: NA
v_call: TRBV18
clone_size: NA
cdr3_nt: TGTGCCAGCTCACCGCGGGTTCCAGGCTGGGAAGGCCACAATGAGCAGTTCTTC
cdr3_aa: CASSPRVPGWEGHNEQFF

j_call: TRBJ1-1
d_call: NA
v_call: TRBV27
clone_size: NA
cdr3_nt: TGTGCCAGCAGCCGACCGGGGATACCGATGAACACTGAAGCTTTCTTT
cdr3_aa: CASSRPGIPMNTEAFF

j_call: TRBJ2-1
d_call: NA
v_call: TRBV5-8
clone_size: NA
cdr3_nt: TGTGCCAGCAGCTATGGACTGGTTATGGATGAGCAGTTCTTC
cdr3_aa: CASSYGLVMDEQFF

j_call: TRBJ1-5
d_call: TRBD1
v_call: TRBV7-9
clone_size: NA
cdr3_nt: TGTGCCAGCAGCTTAGGGACAGGGGGGCTTCAGCCCCAGCATTTT
cdr3_aa: CASSLGTGGLQPQHF

j_call: TRBJ1-2
d_call: TRBD1
v_call: TRBV7-9
clone_size: NA
cdr3_nt: TGTGCCAGCAGCGGGCCGGGACAGGGGTATGGCTACACCTTC
cdr3_aa: CASSGPGQGYGYTF

j_call: TRBJ2-3
d_call: TRBD1
v_call: TRBV5-6
clone_size: NA
cdr3_nt: TGTGCCAGCAGCTCCCTTGGCACCCTCCGGGACAGGGGCACAGATACGCAGTATTTT
cdr3_aa: CASSSLGTLRDRGTDTQYF

j_call: TRBJ2-7
d_call: NA
v_call: TRBV21-1
clone_size: NA
cdr3_nt: TGTGCCAGCAGCTTAAAAGCGAGATCTTCCTACGAGCAGTACTTC
cdr3_aa: CASSLKARSSYEQYF

j_call: TRBJ1-5
d_call: TRBD1
v_call: TRBV5-1
clone_size: once
cdr3_nt: TGCGCCAGCAGCTTGGTCGGGGACAGCGGGCAGCCCCAGCATTTT
cdr3_aa: CASSLVGDSGQPQHF

j_call: TRBJ2-1
d_call: NA
v_call: TRBV5-1
clone_size: NA
cdr3_nt: TGCGCCAGCAGCTTGGGGGATTTGAGATACAATGAGCAGTTCTTC
cdr3_aa: CASSLGDLRYNEQFF

j_call: TRBJ2-3
d_call: NA
v_call: TRBV7-9
clone_size: NA
cdr3_nt: TGTGCCAGCACCCCGGTACCTGGCACAGATACGCAGTATTTT
cdr3_aa: CASTPVPGTDTQYF

j_call: TRBJ2-3
d_call: NA
v_call: TRBV30
clone_size: NA
cdr3_nt: TGTGCCTGGAATACGGGATTGGGAGATACGCAGTATTTT
cdr3_aa: CAWNTGLGDTQYF

j_call: TRBJ1-6
d_call: NA
v_call: TRBV27
clone_size: NA
cdr3_nt: TGTGCCAGCAGTTTATTGGGACGGAGCTCCTATAATTCACCCCTCCACTTT
cdr3_aa: CASSLLGRSSYNSPLHF